Each of the 32 T cell receptor beta chains below was sequenced from the same sample in a study of CD8+ T cells in alopecia areata. RNA extraction was followed by reverse transcription into cDNA, which acted as the sequencing template. Clones were read by immunoSEQ multiplex PCR, and TCRdb kept only the in-frame ones, dropping some. The table includes approximately 210,000 clones, more than 60% detected once. Treatment indicated: oral pan-JAK inhibitor, 5-10 mg twice daily. Source: CD4+ T cells sorted from blood, taken around week 44, from a patient treated with tofacitinib. These receptors were taken from a human donor with alopecia areata.

CDR3 DNA sequence: TGTGCCAGCAACCTCAGAGGGGCTCGAGGCTACACCTTC. Translation gives CASNLRGARGYTF. The chain employs TRBV5-4 and TRBJ1-2; a weak D match, TRBD1 (5 bases). The CDR3 consists of 13 residues. Germline CDR1 reads SGHNT; CDR2 reads YYREEE (reference sequence). The ends were cut back, 6 bases at V and 8 bases at J, with 17 bases in the middle.

This rearrangement joins TRBV30 to TRBJ2-2, with 7 nucleotides matching TRBD1. Trimming removed 5 bases from V and 2 bases from J; junction bases left unmatched: 5. The germline V gene encodes CDR1 GTSNPN and CDR2 SVGIG (reference sequence). The CDR3 is 14 residues long. The CDR3 spells CAWAGTANTGELFF. CDR3 DNA sequence: TGTGCCTGGGCCGGGACAGCCAACACCGGGGAGCTGTTTTTT.

The chain has TRBV7-9 and TRBJ1-2; no clear D. This CDR3 region has 14 residues. Trimming shortened V by 5 bases and J by 5 bases, and 15 bases separated the two germline ends. Germline V gene sequence: CDR1 SEHNR, CDR2 FQNEAQ (reference sequence). The CDR3 coding sequence is TGTGCCAGCAGCACAAATCTCGAGGGTTATGGCTACACCTTC. Translation: CASSTNLEGYGYTF. Using reference TRBV7-9 and TRBJ1-2 for the parts outside the CDR3, the full variable domain is DTGVSQNPRHKITKRGQNVTFRCDPISEHNRLYWYRQTLGQGPEFLTYFQNEAQLEKSRLLSDRFSAERPKGSFSTLEIQRTEQGDSAMYLCASSTNLEGYGYTFGSGTRLTVV.

The rearrangement links TRBV11-2 to TRBJ2-5, with D possibly matching TRBD2 (5 bases). Germline loops: CDR1 SGHAT, CDR2 FQNNGV. Between the trimmed V and J ends, which lost 7 bases and 5 bases, there was a span of 17 bases. The CDR3 contains 14 residues. The CDR3 DNA reads as TGTGCCAGCACACCCAGCGGTTGGGTTGAGACCCAGTACTTC. Its protein is CASTPSGWVETQYF.

The chain has TRBV6-6 and TRBJ1-2; possible D gene TRBD1, 6 bases. There are 15 residues in the CDR3. Trimming removed 5 bases at V and 6 bases at J, with 19 bases between. CDR1 and CDR2 from the germline V gene are MNHNY and SVGAGI (reference sequence). The DNA for the CDR3 is TGTGCCAGCAGTCGTTCTCCGCCAGGGGCAGATGGCTACACCTTC. As protein: CASSRSPPGADGYTF.

Details on this clone: The identical CDR3 is also encoded by other nucleotide sequences in the sample. The chain employs TRBV30 and TRBJ1-1; D uncertain. Germline CDR1 and CDR2: GTSNPN and SVGIG (reference sequence). Trimming removed 0 bases from V and 0 bases from J, with 8 bases in between. This CDR3 comprises 14 residues. The CDR3 loop reads CAWSVGTVNTEAFF. In DNA form, the CDR3 reads TGTGCCTGGAGTGTAGGTACGGTGAACACTGAAGCTTTCTTT.

CDR3 residues: CASSLTDYEQYF. The CDR3 DNA is TGTGCCAGCAGCTTAACAGACTACGAGCAGTACTTC. V gene TRBV7-2 combines with J gene TRBJ2-7; D is undetermined. From germline, CDR1 is SGHTA and CDR2 FQGNSA. CDR3 length equals 12 residues. V was clipped by 2 bases and J by 3 bases, with 5 bases between them.

This rearrangement joins TRBV7-9 to TRBJ2-7; tentative D call: TRBD2 (7 bases). The CDR3 spans 16 residues. The V gene lost 0 bases and the J gene lost 0 bases, with 12 bases spanning the gap. Germline CDR1 and CDR2: SEHNR and FQNEAQ (reference sequence). The CDR3 here is CASSLARGGGSYEQYF. CDR3 sequence (DNA): TGTGCCAGCAGCTTAGCGCGCGGGGGCGGCTCCTACGAGCAGTACTTC. The complete variable domain, with remaining parts taken from reference TRBV7-9 and TRBJ2-7, reads DTGVSQNPRHKITKRGQNVTFRCDPISEHNRLYWYRQTLGQGPEFLTYFQNEAQLEKSRLLSDRFSAERPKGSFSTLEIQRTEQGDSAMYLCASSLARGGGSYEQYFGPGTRLTVT.

This clone has more than one count but fewer than ten. The V call is TRBV20-1, the J call TRBJ1-2; D gene ambiguous. This CDR3 spans 11 amino acids. V gave up 6 bases and J gave up 10 bases, with 15 bases separating them. Germline-derived CDR1 and CDR2 are DFQATT and SNEGSKA (reference sequence). CDR3 residues: CSAHREPNYTF. The CDR3 coding sequence is TGCAGTGCCCATAGGGAACCCAACTACACCTTC.

The chain uses TRBV29-1 and TRBJ1-1; D unresolved. CDR3 length: 11 amino acids. Per germline, CDR1 SQVTM and CDR2 ANQGSEA. V was cut by 3 bases and J by 0 bases, with 2 bases left in between. Here the CDR3 reads CSVELNTEAFF. The DNA of the CDR3 is TGCAGCGTTGAGCTGAACACTGAAGCTTTCTTT.

J is TRBJ1-1 and V is TRBV19; D is unclear. The V and J ends lost 10 bases and 7 bases respectively, with 16 bases between them. CDR1 is LNHDA, CDR2 SQIVND, per germline (reference sequence). The CDR3 has 12 residues. CDR3 loop: CATSAKGVEAFF. In DNA, the CDR3 is TGTGCCACCTCCGCCAAGGGTGTTGAAGCTTTCTTT. The variable domain in full, with the rest retrieved from reference TRBV19 and TRBJ1-1, is DGGITQSPKYLFRKEGQNVTLSCEQNLNHDAMYWYRQDPGQGLRLIYYSQIVNDFQKGDIAEGYSVSREKKESFPLTVTSAQKNPTAFYLCATSAKGVEAFFGQGTRLTVV.

This chain links TRBV29-1 with TRBJ2-3; D is perhaps TRBD2 (6 bases). The length of the CDR3 is 13 residues. Trimming took 4 bases from V and 2 from J, leaving 10 bases between them. Germline V lookup: CDR1 SQVTM, CDR2 ANQGSEA. The CDR3 DNA reads TGCAGCGTTGGGGGGGTGATCACAGATACGCAGTATTTT. It encodes CSVGGVITDTQYF.

The chain recombines TRBV29-1 with TRBJ1-2; D call uncertain. Germline CDR1 SQVTM, CDR2 ANQGSEA. V was pared by 4 bases and J by 6 bases, with 12 bases between. The CDR3 contains 12 residues. In nucleotides, the CDR3 is TGCAGCGTTGGGACCTTTCAAGATGGCTACACCTTC. It is translated as CSVGTFQDGYTF. Full variable domain (missing parts from reference TRBV29-1 and TRBJ1-2): SAVISQKPSRDICQRGTSLTIQCQVDSQVTMMFWYRQQPGQSLTLIATANQGSEATYESGFVIDKFPISRPNLTFSTLTVSNMSPEDSSIYLCSVGTFQDGYTFGSGTRLTVV.

This sequence joins TRBV5-4 and TRBJ2-2; either TRBD1 or TRBD2 may fit D (6 bases each). The V gene's germline CDR1 is SGHNT and CDR2 YYREEE (reference sequence). The CDR3 length is 13 residues. Trimming cost V 3 bases and J 7 bases, with 10 bases left between them. The CDR3 spells CASSWGAIGELFF. In DNA form, the CDR3 reads TGTGCCAGCAGCTGGGGGGCGATCGGGGAGCTGTTTTTT.

This clone was counted a few times. This chain joins TRBV29-1 and TRBJ2-3; 7 bases are a match to TRBD2. J gave up 3 bases and V 3 bases, and 6 bases lay outside the gene matches. Germline V gives CDR1 SQVTM, CDR2 ANQGSEA. The CDR3 contains 14 residues. In nucleotides, the CDR3 is TGCAGCGTTGACCCAGCGGGGTTAACAGATACGCAGTATTTT. Its protein product is CSVDPAGLTDTQYF.

The rearrangement uses TRBV6-6 and TRBJ1-5; 7 bases fit TRBD1. The ends lost 7 bases at V and 4 bases at J; junction bases unmatched: 10. Germline V gives CDR1 MNHNY, CDR2 SVGAGI (reference sequence). CDR3 length: 15 residues. The CDR3 region has the DNA TGTGCCAGCACCACGAGGGGGCGCGGTAATCAGCCCCAGCATTTT. Its protein is CASTTRGRGNQPQHF.

As for this clone: This same CDR3 is encoded by further DNA sequences in the sample. This chain connects TRBV29-1 to TRBJ1-1, with D possibly TRBD1 on 5 matching bases. From germline, CDR1 is SQVTM and CDR2 ANQGSEA. This CDR3 comprises 13 residues. V was trimmed by 5 bases and J by 0 bases, leaving 10 bases between them. The CDR3 region has the DNA TGCAGCGTTAGGGGACGGATGAACACTGAAGCTTTCTTT. Residues: CSVRGRMNTEAFF.

CDR3 bases: TGTGCCAGCAGTTACTCCGGCCGGGGGATAGGCTATGGCTACACCTTC. Translation: CASSYSGRGIGYGYTF. The chain joins TRBV6-5 to TRBJ1-2; TRBD1 might be the D (5 bases). The CDR3 covers 16 residues. Germline V lookup: CDR1 MNHEY, CDR2 SVGAGI. The germline V and J ends were trimmed by 0 bases and 4 bases, with 15 bases remaining between them.

This sequence joins TRBV2 and TRBJ1-2; D is unresolved. Trimming removed 5 bases at V and 7 bases at J, with 8 bases between. There are 11 residues in the CDR3. Germline assignment: CDR1 SNHLY and CDR2 FYNNEI. The CDR3 nucleotides read TGTGCCAGCAGTAGGATGGGTGGCTACACCTTC. Amino acids: CASSRMGGYTF.

This chain uses TRBV7-2 with TRBJ1-2; TRBD1 might be the D (5 bases). The CDR3 has 15 amino acids. Germline V gene sequence: CDR1 SGHTA, CDR2 FQGNSA. With 4 bases removed from V and 5 bases from J, the gap between germline ends came to 17 bases. The CDR3 DNA follows: TGTGCCAGCAGCTCACCGTTCGAGCGGGGGTATGGCTACACCTTC. Translation gives CASSSPFERGYGYTF.

A few counts support this clone. V usage is TRBV4-3 and J usage is TRBJ1-2; D may be TRBD1 (6 bases). The CDR3 spans 14 residues. V was shortened by 1 base and J by 7 bases, with 13 bases between the two germline ends. Looked up from germline, CDR1 is LGHNA and CDR2 is YSLEER. The CDR3 region is CASSQGWGPGGYTF. The CDR3 region has the DNA TGCGCCAGCAGCCAAGGGTGGGGGCCAGGTGGCTACACCTTC.

V and J are TRBV7-9 and TRBJ1-1; the D is unclear. This CDR3 is 15 amino acids long. Trimming left V 0 bases short and J 2 bases short, with 10 bases between. In germline, CDR1 is SEHNR, CDR2 FQNEAQ (reference sequence). The CDR3 is CASSLAAGGNTEAFF. In DNA, the CDR3 is TGTGCCAGCAGCTTAGCGGCGGGTGGCAACACTGAAGCTTTCTTT. The variable domain in full, completed from reference TRBV7-9 and TRBJ1-1, reads DTGVSQNPRHKITKRGQNVTFRCDPISEHNRLYWYRQTLGQGPEFLTYFQNEAQLEKSRLLSDRFSAERPKGSFSTLEIQRTEQGDSAMYLCASSLAAGGNTEAFFGQGTRLTVV.

This chain joins TRBV18 and TRBJ1-1, with 9 bases that match TRBD1. Germline CDR1 KGHSH, CDR2 LQKENI. The CDR3 has 14 residues. The trim removed 3 bases at V and 5 bases at J, leaving 4 bases unmatched. This CDR3 is CASSPSGQGTEAFF. In DNA form, the CDR3 reads TGTGCCAGCTCACCTTCCGGACAGGGGACTGAAGCTTTCTTT.

The chain links TRBV30 to TRBJ1-6, with D possibly TRBD1 on 6 matching bases. Trimming took 2 bases from V and 5 from J, leaving 7 bases between them. CDR1 GTSNPN and CDR2 SVGIG come from the germline V gene (reference sequence). CDR3 length equals 13 residues. CDR3 region: CAWSTGNNSPLHF. CDR3 in DNA: TGTGCCTGGAGTACAGGGAATAATTCACCCCTCCACTTT.

This clone appeared a few times. In DNA, the CDR3 is TGTGCCAGCAGCAGGGACCTCATAGGGCAGTATTTT. This codes for CASSRDLIGQYF. This chain uses TRBV28 with TRBJ2-3, with D possibly called TRBD1 or TRBD2 (5 bases each). V gave up 6 bases and J gave up 11 bases, with 15 bases separating them. Germline loops: CDR1 MDHEN, CDR2 SYDVKM. The CDR3 has 12 amino acids.

Here the CDR3 DNA reads TGTGCCAACTCCGACAGGGCGAGGCCTCAGGGAACCCAGCATTTT. This translates into CANSDRARPQGTQHF. This chain connects TRBV10-3 to TRBJ1-5; 7 bases align to TRBD1. The CDR3 totals 15 residues. Germline CDR1 is ENHRY and CDR2 is SYGVKD. The ends lost 10 bases at V and 11 bases at J; junction bases unmatched: 20.

This chain connects TRBV9 to TRBJ1-6; D unclear. Germline CDR1 reads SGDLS; CDR2 reads YYNGEE. The V end lost 4 bases, the J end lost 2 bases, and 7 bases lay between the germline ends. CDR3 length: 14 residues. The CDR3 coding sequence is TGTGCCAGCAGCCGGGCTGCCTATAATTCACCCCTCCACTTT. Amino acids: CASSRAAYNSPLHF.

This clone was seen repeatedly, ten times or more. The V gene is TRBV5-6, the J gene TRBJ2-3, with a weak D call TRBD2 (6 bases). The CDR3 has 16 residues. Germline V gives CDR1 SGHDT, CDR2 YYEEEE. V shed 1 base and J shed 3 bases, with 15 bases lying between them. Here the CDR3 DNA reads TGTGCCAGCAGCTTGCCGGGACTCGACGTGACAGATACGCAGTATTTT. Its protein product is CASSLPGLDVTDTQYF.

There are a few counts of this clone. The chain combines TRBV7-6 with TRBJ1-1; D ambiguous. Deletions cut 1 base from V and 1 base from J, with 4 bases between. Germline loops: CDR1 SGHVS, CDR2 FNYEAQ. CDR3 length: 13 amino acids. CDR3: CASSLDENTEAFF. CDR3 in DNA: TGTGCCAGCAGCTTAGATGAGAACACTGAAGCTTTCTTT.

This clone was counted a few times. This chain uses TRBV7-2 with TRBJ1-2, with D hard to call. The CDR3 totals 12 residues. V was shortened by 5 bases and J by 10 bases, with 14 bases between the two germline ends. Germline CDR1 reads SGHTA; CDR2 reads FQGNSA. In DNA form, the CDR3 reads TGTGCCAGCAGCCCCGGTTTGGGCTCCTACACCTTC. It translates to CASSPGLGSYTF.

This sequence joins TRBV7-2 and TRBJ2-3; a possible D gene is TRBD2 (5 bases). The germline V and J ends were trimmed by 5 bases and 6 bases, with 12 bases remaining between them. The germline V gene has CDR1 SGHTA and CDR2 FQGNSA. This CDR3 region has 13 residues. The CDR3 here is CASSMTGGDTQYF. DNA of the CDR3: TGTGCCAGCAGCATGACGGGCGGGGATACGCAGTATTTT.

The chain links TRBV9 to TRBJ1-1; the match to TRBD1 covers 10 bases. V shed 3 bases and J 5 bases; nucleotides not matched to a gene: 7. Germline V gene lookup returns CDR1 SGDLS and CDR2 YYNGEE. The CDR3 extends over 15 amino acids. The CDR3: CASSASGQGRTEAFF. For the CDR3, the DNA is TGTGCCAGCAGCGCCTCGGGACAGGGGAGAACTGAAGCTTTCTTT.